This passage covers 12 T cell receptor beta chains from one sample sequenced in a study of CD8+ T cells in alopecia areata (dated by TCRdb to 2017 to 2018). Libraries came from the immunoSEQ multiplex PCR assay. RNA was extracted from all samples and reverse transcribed into cDNA, which served as template for TCR sequencing. Not all clones reach the TCRdb copy of this immuneACCESS table, which keeps in-frame sequences only. Checked studies attribute under half of the gap to unresolved V genes and leave the rest unexplained. This sample lists around 200,000 clones; around half were detected once. The ten largest clones represent 10% to 12% of the sample. The time point tag for this specimen amounts to: around 24 weeks on oral tofacitinib. What this sample's treatment or condition label stands for: oral pan-JAK inhibitor, 5-10 mg twice daily. The sample was CD8+ T cells sorted from blood, taken at week 24, from a patient treated with tofacitinib. Receptors were obtained from a human donor with alopecia areata.

This clone was counted only a few times. This chain connects TRBV9 to TRBJ1-6, with TRBD1 matching over 8 bases. Germline lookup yields CDR1 SGDLS and CDR2 YYNGEE. The CDR3 is 14 amino acids. V was clipped by 4 bases and J by 7 bases; unmatched bases: 4. CDR3 residues: CASSRQGQNSPLHF. Written as DNA, the CDR3 is TGTGCCAGCAGCCGACAGGGGCAAAATTCACCCCTCCACTTT.

This sequence joins TRBV4-3 and TRBJ2-6; D is unresolved. Germline loops: CDR1 LGHNA, CDR2 YSLEER. CDR3 size: 18 residues. Deletions cut 3 bases from V and 0 bases from J, with 15 bases between. CDR3 amino acids: CASSQLGAGYSGANVLTF. CDR3 DNA: TGCGCCAGCAGCCAGCTCGGCGCAGGCTACTCTGGGGCCAACGTCCTGACTTTC.

A few counts support this clone. The chain joins TRBV30 to TRBJ2-5; 12 nucleotides agree with TRBD2. Germline loops: CDR1 GTSNPN, CDR2 SVGIG (reference sequence). The CDR3 runs to 15 residues. V was clipped by 4 bases and J by 1 base; unmatched bases: 4. The CDR3 sequence is CAWTASGGVQETQYF. As DNA, the CDR3 is TGTGCCTGGACCGCTAGCGGGGGGGTCCAAGAGACCCAGTACTTC. Full variable domain (missing parts from reference TRBV30 and TRBJ2-5): SQTIHQWPATLVQPVGSPLSLECTVEGTSNPNLYWYRQAAGRGLQLLFYSVGIGQISSEVPQNLSASRPQDRQFILSSKKLLLSDSGFYLCAWTASGGVQETQYFGPGTRLLVL.

This clone was observed a handful of times. V usage is TRBV27 and J usage is TRBJ2-6; TRBD1 agrees at 7 bases. Germline trimming cut 2 bases from V and 1 base from J; bases unmatched to any gene: 2. The CDR3 contains 16 residues. Germline V CDR1 and CDR2: MNHEY, SMNVEV (reference sequence). The CDR3 loop is CASSLLQGSGANVLTF. DNA of the CDR3: TGTGCCAGCAGTTTACTACAGGGGTCTGGGGCCAACGTCCTGACTTTC.

This clone has only a few counts. Other DNA sequences in this sample translate to the same CDR3. The gene calls are TRBV11-2 and TRBJ1-1; weak D call: TRBD1 (5 bases). The CDR3 is 12 residues long. Trimming shortened V by 5 bases and J by 4 bases, and 8 bases separated the two germline ends. Germline CDR1 reads SGHAT; CDR2 reads FQNNGV. CDR3 in DNA: TGTGCCAGCAGCCCGGGGGGCACTGAAGCTTTCTTT. It is translated as CASSPGGTEAFF.

This clone was seen only once. The chain couples TRBV23-1 to TRBJ1-1; 7 nucleotides align to TRBD1. TRBV23-1 is labeled an ORF, and its function is uncertain. Trimming at V came to 0 bases and at J to 6 bases, leaving 16 bases not matched to a gene. The CDR3 has 18 amino acids. The CDR3 is CASSQSQFRPGQFSEAFF. As DNA, the CDR3 is TGCGCCAGCAGTCAATCACAATTCCGACCGGGACAGTTCTCTGAAGCTTTCTTT.

The chain carries TRBV27 and TRBJ2-5, with D maybe TRBD2 (5 bases). V lost 2 bases, J lost 5 bases, and 21 bases lay in between. Germline V gene data show CDR1 as MNHEY and CDR2 as SMNVEV (reference sequence). The CDR3 spans 17 residues. The DNA for the CDR3 is TGTGCCAGCAGTTTAATCGGTAGCGCCAACTGGCGGGAGACCCAGTACTTC. Amino acids: CASSLIGSANWRETQYF.

The CDR3 reads CASSWDRTYEQYF. In DNA form, the CDR3 reads TGTGCCAGCAGCTGGGACAGGACCTACGAGCAGTACTTC. The J gene is TRBJ2-7, the V gene TRBV5-6, with 8 nucleotides matching TRBD1. Unmatched junction bases numbered 1, after V lost 3 bases and J lost 2 bases. The CDR3 is 13 amino acids. Germline lookup yields CDR1 SGHDT and CDR2 YYEEEE.

This chain joins TRBV13 and TRBJ1-1; D perhaps matches TRBD1 (5 bases). This CDR3 has 13 residues. The ends were cut back, 5 bases at V and 4 bases at J, with 11 bases in the middle. CDR1 PRHDT and CDR2 FYEKMQ come from the germline V gene (reference sequence). In nucleotides, the CDR3 is TGTGCCAGCAGCCCCCTGGGGCGCACTGAAGCTTTCTTT. It yields the protein CASSPLGRTEAFF.

This clone was seen just once. The J gene is TRBJ1-2, the V gene TRBV4-3; weak D call: TRBD1 (5 bases). Germline-derived CDR1 and CDR2 are LGHNA and YSLEER. V gave up 0 bases and J gave up 7 bases, with 12 bases separating them. This CDR3 has 14 residues. CDR3 sequence reads: CASSQDRQGLGYTF. CDR3 in DNA: TGCGCCAGCAGCCAAGATCGGCAGGGCCTTGGCTACACCTTC.

The rearrangement uses TRBV27 and TRBJ2-1; 10 bases are a match to TRBD2. This CDR3 contains 16 residues. Trimming at V came to 3 bases and at J to 7 bases, leaving 9 bases not matched to a gene. Germline V gives CDR1 MNHEY, CDR2 SMNVEV (reference sequence). CDR3 coding DNA: TGTGCCAGCAGTTTGATGAGCGGGGGGGCCCTAAATGAGCAGTTCTTC. This translates into CASSLMSGGALNEQFF.

This clone has just a few counts. The chain employs TRBV11-2 and TRBJ2-5, with D unresolved. Germline CDR1 reads SGHAT; CDR2 reads FQNNGV. Trimming cost V 4 bases and J 5 bases, with 17 bases left between them. The CDR3 totals 15 residues. The CDR3 DNA follows: TGTGCCAGCAGCTCCGAATTCCTCGGGCGGGAGACCCAGTACTTC. It specifies CASSSEFLGRETQYF.